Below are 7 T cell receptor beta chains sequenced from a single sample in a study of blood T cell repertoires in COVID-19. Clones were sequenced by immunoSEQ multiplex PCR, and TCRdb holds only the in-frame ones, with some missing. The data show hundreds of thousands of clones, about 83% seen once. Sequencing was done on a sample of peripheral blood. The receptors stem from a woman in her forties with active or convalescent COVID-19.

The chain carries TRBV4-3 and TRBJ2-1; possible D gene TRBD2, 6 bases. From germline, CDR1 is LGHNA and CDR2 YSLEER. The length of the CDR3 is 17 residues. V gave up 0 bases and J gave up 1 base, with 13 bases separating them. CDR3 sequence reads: CASSQDGGGVSYNEQFF. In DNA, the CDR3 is TGCGCCAGCAGCCAAGACGGCGGCGGGGTGTCCTACAATGAGCAGTTCTTC.

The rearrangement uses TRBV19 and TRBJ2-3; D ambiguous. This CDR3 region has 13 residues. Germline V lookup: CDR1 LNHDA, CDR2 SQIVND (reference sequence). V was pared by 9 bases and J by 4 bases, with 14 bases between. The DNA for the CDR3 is TGTGCCAGCAGACAAAGTCGGTCAGATACGCAGTATTTT. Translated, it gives CASRQSRSDTQYF.

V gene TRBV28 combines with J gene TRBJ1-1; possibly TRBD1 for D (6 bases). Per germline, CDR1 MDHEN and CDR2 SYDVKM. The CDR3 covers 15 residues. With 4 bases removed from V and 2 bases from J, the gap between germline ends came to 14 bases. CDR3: CASSWETGSNTEAFF. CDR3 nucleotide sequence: TGTGCCAGCAGTTGGGAGACAGGTTCCAACACTGAAGCTTTCTTT.

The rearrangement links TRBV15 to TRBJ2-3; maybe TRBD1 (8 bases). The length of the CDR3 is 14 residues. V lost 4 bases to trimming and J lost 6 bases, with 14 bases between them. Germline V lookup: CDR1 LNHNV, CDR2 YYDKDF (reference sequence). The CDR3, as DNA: TGTGCCACCAGCAAACAGGGGGGGATTGATACGCAGTATTTT. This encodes CATSKQGGIDTQYF.

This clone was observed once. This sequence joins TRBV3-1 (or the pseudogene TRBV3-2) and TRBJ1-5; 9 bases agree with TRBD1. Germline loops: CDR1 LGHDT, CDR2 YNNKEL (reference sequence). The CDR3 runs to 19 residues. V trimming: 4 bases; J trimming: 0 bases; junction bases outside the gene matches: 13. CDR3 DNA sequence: TGTGCCAGCAGCCCCAAGATGGGGACAGGGCTGTCTAGCAATCAGCCCCAGCATTTT. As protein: CASSPKMGTGLSSNQPQHF.

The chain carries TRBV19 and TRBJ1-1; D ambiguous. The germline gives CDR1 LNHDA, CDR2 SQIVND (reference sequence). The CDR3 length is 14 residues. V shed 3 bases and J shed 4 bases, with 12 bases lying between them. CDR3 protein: CASSMRESSTEAFF. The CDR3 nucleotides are TGTGCCAGTAGTATGAGGGAGTCAAGCACTGAAGCTTTCTTT.

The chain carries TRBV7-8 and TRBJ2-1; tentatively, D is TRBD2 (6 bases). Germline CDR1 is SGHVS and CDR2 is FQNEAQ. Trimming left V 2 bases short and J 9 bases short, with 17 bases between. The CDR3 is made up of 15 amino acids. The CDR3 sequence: CASSLLRERGGEQFF. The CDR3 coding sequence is TGTGCCAGCAGCTTATTACGGGAGCGCGGAGGTGAGCAGTTCTTC.